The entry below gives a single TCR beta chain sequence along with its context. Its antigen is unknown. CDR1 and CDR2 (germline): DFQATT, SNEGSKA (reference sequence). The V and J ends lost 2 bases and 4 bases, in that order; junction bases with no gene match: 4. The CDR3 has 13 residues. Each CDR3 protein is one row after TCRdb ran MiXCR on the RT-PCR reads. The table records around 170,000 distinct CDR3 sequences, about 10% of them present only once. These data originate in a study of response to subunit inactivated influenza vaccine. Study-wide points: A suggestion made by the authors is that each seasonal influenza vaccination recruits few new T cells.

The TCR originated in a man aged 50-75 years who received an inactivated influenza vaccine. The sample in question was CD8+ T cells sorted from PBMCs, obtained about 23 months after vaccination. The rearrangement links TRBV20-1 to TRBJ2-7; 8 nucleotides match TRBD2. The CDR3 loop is CSARKRETYEQYF. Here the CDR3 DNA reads TGCAGTGCTAGAAAGCGGGAGACTTACGAGCAGTACTTC.